One T cell receptor beta chain is described in this entry. Its antigen is not identified. Sequence data for DNA of cultured CD4+ T cells were generated by the Oncomine TCR Beta short-read assay. TCRdb re-derived calls from the PCR reads in MiXCR, one entry per CDR3 protein. The profile shows roughly 20,000 distinct CDR3 sequences, 52% of them singletons. Germline assignment: CDR1 MNHEY and CDR2 SVGEGT. V lost 6 bases and J lost 5; bases outside the gene matches: 11. The CDR3 is made up of 16 amino acids. The sample belongs to a study of vaccination and CD4 T cells after COVID-19. Treatment: roughly 10-day PBMC culture with coronavirus spike peptide pools or control peptides (ViraFEST assay). IL-2 at roughly 9.6 IU/ml and peptide pools at about 9.5 ug/ml were added to PBMCs cultured at two million per well.

Sequencing was performed on CD4+ T cells from blood, cultured in vitro. The sequence derives from a human donor who had recovered from COVID-19. The chain uses TRBV6-2 or TRBV6-3 and TRBJ2-3; TRBD2 agrees at 10 bases. In DNA form, the CDR3 reads TGTGCCAGCAGGACACAAGCGGGAGGGCCCAAAGATACGCAGTATTTT. Translated, it gives CASRTQAGGPKDTQYF.